The clone carrying this T cell receptor beta chain showed up just once. This sample was included in a study of brain T cells in children with intractable seizures. Time point meaning: blood from clinic visit 5 months post-surgery; TSC patient then seizure free. Surgery cases with the highest brain T cell transcript signatures were chosen for sequencing. TCRdb's copy holds only in-frame clones and misses some; the assay was immunoSEQ multiplex PCR. The sample consists of a few hundred thousand clones, about 94% of them appearing once. Per the germline V gene, CDR1 is SGHDN and CDR2 is FVKESK. After removal of 1 base from V and 1 base from J, the junction contained 8 bases not matched to a gene. This CDR3 is built from 19 residues.

The TCR originated in a boy less than two years old with tuberous sclerosis and intractable seizures. The gene calls are TRBV14 and TRBJ2-4; 12 nucleotides match TRBD2. Sample: peripheral blood, taken around 5 months after surgery. CDR3 sequence: CASSQGSSGRASAKNIQYF. CDR3 in DNA: TGTGCCAGCAGCCAAGGATCTAGCGGGAGGGCTTCGGCCAAAAACATTCAGTACTTC. The variable domain in full, completed from reference TRBV14 and TRBJ2-4, reads EAGVTQFPSHSVIEKGQTVTLRCDPISGHDNLYWYRRVMGKEIKFLLHFVKESKQDESGMPNNRFLAERTGGTYSTLKVQPAELEDSGVYFCASSQGSSGRASAKNIQYFGAGTRLSVL.